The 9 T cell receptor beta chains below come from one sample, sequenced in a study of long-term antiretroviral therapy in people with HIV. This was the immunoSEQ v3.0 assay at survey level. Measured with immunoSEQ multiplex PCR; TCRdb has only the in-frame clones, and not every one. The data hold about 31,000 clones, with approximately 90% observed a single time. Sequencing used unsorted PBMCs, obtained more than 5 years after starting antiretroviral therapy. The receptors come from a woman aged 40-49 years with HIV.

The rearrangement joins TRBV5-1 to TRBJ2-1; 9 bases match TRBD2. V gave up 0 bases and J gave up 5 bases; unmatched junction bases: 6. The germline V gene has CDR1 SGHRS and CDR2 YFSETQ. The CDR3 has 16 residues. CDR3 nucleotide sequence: TGCGCCAGCAGCTTGGGTTGGACTAGCGCAAACAATGAGCAGTTCTTC. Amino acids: CASSLGWTSANNEQFF.

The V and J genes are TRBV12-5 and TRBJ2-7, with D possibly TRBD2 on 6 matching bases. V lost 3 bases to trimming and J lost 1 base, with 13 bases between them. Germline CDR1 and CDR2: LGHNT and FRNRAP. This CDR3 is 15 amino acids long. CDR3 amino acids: CASGFTLGSSYEQYF. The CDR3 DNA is TGTGCTAGTGGTTTCACGCTCGGGAGTTCCTACGAGCAGTACTTC.

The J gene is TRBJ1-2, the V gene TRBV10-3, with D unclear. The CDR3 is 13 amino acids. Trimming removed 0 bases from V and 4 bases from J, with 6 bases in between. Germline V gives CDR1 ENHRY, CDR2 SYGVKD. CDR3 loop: CAISESVSYGYTF. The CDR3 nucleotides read TGTGCCATCAGTGAGTCGGTGTCCTATGGCTACACCTTC.

The CDR3 bases are TGTGCCAGCAGTGTCCGAGGGTTCGACACAGATACGCAGTATTTT. It specifies CASSVRGFDTDTQYF. The chain employs TRBV27 and TRBJ2-3; possibly TRBD2 for D (5 bases). The CDR3 has 15 amino acids. The germline V and J ends were trimmed by 5 bases and 2 bases, with 14 bases remaining between them. Germline V lookup: CDR1 MNHEY, CDR2 SMNVEV (reference sequence).

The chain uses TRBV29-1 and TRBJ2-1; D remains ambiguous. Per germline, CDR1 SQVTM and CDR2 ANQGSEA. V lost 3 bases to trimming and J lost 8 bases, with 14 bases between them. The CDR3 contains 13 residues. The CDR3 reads CSVDLLNDHEQFF. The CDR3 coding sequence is TGCAGCGTTGATCTCCTCAATGATCATGAGCAGTTCTTC.

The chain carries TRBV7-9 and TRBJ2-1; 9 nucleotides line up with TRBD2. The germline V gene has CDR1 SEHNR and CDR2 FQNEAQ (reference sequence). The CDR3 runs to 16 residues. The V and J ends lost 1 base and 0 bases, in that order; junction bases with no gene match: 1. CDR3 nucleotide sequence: TGTGCCAGCAGCTTAGGGCGGGGGGGCTCCTACAATGAGCAGTTCTTC. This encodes CASSLGRGGSYNEQFF.

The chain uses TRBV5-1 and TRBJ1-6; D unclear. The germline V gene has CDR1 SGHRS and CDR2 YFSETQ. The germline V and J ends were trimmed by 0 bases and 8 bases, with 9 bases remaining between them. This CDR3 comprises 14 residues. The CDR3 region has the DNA TGCGCCAGCAGCTTGGACCGGGGTGATTCACCCCTCCACTTT. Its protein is CASSLDRGDSPLHF.

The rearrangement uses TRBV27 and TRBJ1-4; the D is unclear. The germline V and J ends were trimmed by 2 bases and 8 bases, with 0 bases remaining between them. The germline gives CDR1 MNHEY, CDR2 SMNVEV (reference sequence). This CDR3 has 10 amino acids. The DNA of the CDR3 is TGTGCCAGCAGTTTAGAAAAACTGTTTTTT. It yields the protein CASSLEKLFF.

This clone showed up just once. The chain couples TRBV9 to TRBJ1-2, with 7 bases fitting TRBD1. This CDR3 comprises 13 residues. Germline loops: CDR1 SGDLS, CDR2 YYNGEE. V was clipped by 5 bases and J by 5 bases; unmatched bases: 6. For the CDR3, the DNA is TGTGCCAGCAGTGGGGACAGTGAGTATGGCTACACCTTC. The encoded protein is CASSGDSEYGYTF.